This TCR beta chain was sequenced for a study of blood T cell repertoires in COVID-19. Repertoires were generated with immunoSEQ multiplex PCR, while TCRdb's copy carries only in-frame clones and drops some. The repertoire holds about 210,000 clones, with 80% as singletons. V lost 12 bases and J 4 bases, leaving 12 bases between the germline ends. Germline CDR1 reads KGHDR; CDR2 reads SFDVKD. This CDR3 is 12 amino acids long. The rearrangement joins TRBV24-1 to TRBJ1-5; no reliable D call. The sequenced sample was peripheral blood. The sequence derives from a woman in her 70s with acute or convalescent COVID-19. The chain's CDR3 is CASQGGNQPQHF. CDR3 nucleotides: TGTGCCTCTCAAGGCGGAAATCAGCCCCAGCATTTT.